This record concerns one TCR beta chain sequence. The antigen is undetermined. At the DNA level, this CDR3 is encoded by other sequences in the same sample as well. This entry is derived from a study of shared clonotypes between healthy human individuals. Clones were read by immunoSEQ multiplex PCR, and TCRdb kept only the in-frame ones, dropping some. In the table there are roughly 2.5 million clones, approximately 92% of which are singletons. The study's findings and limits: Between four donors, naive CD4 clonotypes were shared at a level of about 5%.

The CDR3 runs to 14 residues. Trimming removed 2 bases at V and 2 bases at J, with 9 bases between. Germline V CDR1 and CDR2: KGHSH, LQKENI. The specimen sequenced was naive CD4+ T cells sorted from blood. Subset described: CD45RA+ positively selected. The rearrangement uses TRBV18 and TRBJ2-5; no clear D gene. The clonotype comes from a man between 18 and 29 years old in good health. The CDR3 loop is CASSPSGGQETQYF. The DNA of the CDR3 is TGTGCCAGCTCACCATCCGGTGGACAAGAGACCCAGTACTTC.